Included here is one T cell receptor beta chain sequence, with context. The CDR3 ends on some other residue instead of the conserved phenylalanine or tryptophan, so this is likely a read error. These data originate in a study of blood T cells in healthy people across ages. Each of the donors had roughly 9.1 milliliters of peripheral blood drawn into EDTA-treated Vacutainer tubes. Looked up from germline, CDR1 is SEHNR and CDR2 is FQNEAQ (reference sequence). After removal of 5 bases from V and 4 bases from J, the junction contained 16 bases not matched to a gene. The CDR3 sequence is 19 residues long. For the second PCR, which ran for roughly 6 to 11 cycles, a sample-barcoded 5' primer and a J-beta primer mix were used. TCRdb re-called the 5' RACE reads through MiXCR, storing one row per CDR3 protein. The data show some 1,800,000 distinct CDR3 sequences, roughly two fifths seen once.

The V and J genes are TRBV7-9 and TRBJ2-1; TRBD1 aligns across 11 bases. The sample taken for sequencing was blood. The TCR originated in a human donor in good health. The CDR3 spells CASSGDGQGAPSEYNEQFC. In nucleotides, the CDR3 is TGTGCCAGCAGCGGGGATGGACAGGGGGCGCCCTCAGAGTACAATGAGCAGTTCTGC.